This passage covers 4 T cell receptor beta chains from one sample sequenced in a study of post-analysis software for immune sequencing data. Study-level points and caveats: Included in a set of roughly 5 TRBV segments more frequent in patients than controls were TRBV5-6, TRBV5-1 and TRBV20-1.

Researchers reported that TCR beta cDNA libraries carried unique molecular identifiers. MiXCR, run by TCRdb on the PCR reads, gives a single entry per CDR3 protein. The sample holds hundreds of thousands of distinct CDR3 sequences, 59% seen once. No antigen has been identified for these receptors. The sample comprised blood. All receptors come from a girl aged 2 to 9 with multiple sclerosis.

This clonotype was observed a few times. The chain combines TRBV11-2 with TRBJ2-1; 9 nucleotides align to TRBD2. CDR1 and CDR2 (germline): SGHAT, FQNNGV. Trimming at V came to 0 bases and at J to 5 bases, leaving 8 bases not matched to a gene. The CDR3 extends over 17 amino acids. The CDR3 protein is CASSLDRSAGGDNEQFF. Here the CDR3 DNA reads TGTGCCAGCAGCTTAGATCGGTCCGCGGGGGGGGACAATGAGCAGTTCTTC.

The CDR3 DNA reads as TGCAGTGCCCCCGGGTCCGCTAGCAATGGCTACACCTTC. Protein product: CSAPGSASNGYTF. The V and J genes are TRBV20-1 and TRBJ1-2; D remains unclear. Trimming removed 6 bases at V and 6 bases at J, with 17 bases between. The CDR3 runs to 13 residues. Germline V CDR1 and CDR2: DFQATT, SNEGSKA (reference sequence).

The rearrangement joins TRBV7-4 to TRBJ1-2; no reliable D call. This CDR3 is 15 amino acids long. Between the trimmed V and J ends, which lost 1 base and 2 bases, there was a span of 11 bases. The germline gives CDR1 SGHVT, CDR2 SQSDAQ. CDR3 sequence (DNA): TGTGCCAGCAGCTTAGGATCGGGCGAGAACTATGGCTACACCTTC. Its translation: CASSLGSGENYGYTF. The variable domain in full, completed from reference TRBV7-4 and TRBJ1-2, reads GAGVSQSPRYKVAKRGRDVALRCDSISGHVTLYWYRQTLGQGSEVLTYSQSDAQRDKSGRPSGRFSAERPERSVSTLKIQRTEQGDSAVYLCASSLGSGENYGYTFGSGTRLTVV.

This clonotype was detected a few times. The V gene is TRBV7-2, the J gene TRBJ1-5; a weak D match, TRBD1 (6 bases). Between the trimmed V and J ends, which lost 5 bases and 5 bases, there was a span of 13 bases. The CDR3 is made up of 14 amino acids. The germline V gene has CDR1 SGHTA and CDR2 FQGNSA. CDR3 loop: CASSRDRSHQPQHF. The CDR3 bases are TGTGCCAGCAGCCGTGACAGGAGCCATCAGCCCCAGCATTTT.